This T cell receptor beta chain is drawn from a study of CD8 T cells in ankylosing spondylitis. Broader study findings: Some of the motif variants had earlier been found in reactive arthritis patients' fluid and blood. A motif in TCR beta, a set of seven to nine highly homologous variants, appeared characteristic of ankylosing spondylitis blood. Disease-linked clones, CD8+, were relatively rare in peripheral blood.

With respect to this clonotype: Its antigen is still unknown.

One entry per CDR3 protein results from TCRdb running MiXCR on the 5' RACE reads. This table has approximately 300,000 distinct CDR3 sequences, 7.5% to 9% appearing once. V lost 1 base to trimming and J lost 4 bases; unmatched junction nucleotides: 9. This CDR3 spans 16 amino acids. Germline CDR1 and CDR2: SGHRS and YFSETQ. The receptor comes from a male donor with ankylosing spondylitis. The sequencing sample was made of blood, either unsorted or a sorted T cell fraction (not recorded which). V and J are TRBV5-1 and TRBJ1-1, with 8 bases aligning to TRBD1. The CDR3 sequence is CASSLSSGGLSTEAFF. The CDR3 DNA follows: TGCGCCAGCAGCTTGAGTTCAGGGGGCCTCAGCACTGAAGCTTTCTTT.